This T cell receptor (beta chain) was observed in a study of blood T cells in healthy people across ages. Donors each provided ten milliliters of peripheral blood. PCR was performed a second time for about 7 to 11 cycles using a sample-barcoded 5' primer and a J-beta primer mix. TCRdb itself ran the 5' RACE reads through MiXCR, one entry per CDR3 protein. The table records over 1,300,000 distinct CDR3 sequences, approximately 63% of them present only once. This clonotype appeared a few times. This CDR3 has 16 amino acids. Between the trimmed V and J ends, which lost 0 bases and 0 bases, there was a span of 9 bases. The germline V gene encodes CDR1 LGHNA and CDR2 YSLEER.

The rearrangement uses TRBV4-3 and TRBJ2-1, with D unclear. This receptor was obtained from a man between 18 and 29 years old in good health. The specimen sequenced was blood. The chain's CDR3 is CASSQDGSSSYNEQFF. The CDR3 nucleotides read TGCGCCAGCAGCCAAGATGGGTCGAGCTCCTACAATGAGCAGTTCTTC.